Below are 24 T cell receptor beta chains sequenced from a single sample in a study of cytomegalovirus exposure and HLA in healthy donors. The PCR was carried out with 60 Vbeta primers and 13 Jbeta primers. This table comes from immunoSEQ multiplex PCR, and its TCRdb copy is limited to in-frame clones, with some not included. The sample lists under 150,000 clones, 70% to 85% seen once, with around 2.6% in the top ten. The sample consisted of PBMCs. Receptor source: a male donor in good health and CMV-seronegative.

This chain connects TRBV7-3 to TRBJ2-2; TRBD1 matches at 8 bases. Germline CDR1 and CDR2: SGHTA and FQGTGA. The J segment lost 4 bases and the V segment lost 7 bases, leaving 5 bases of the junction unmatched. The CDR3 length is 14 residues. The CDR3 region has the DNA TGTGCCAGCAAGCAGGGGGCGCTCACCGGGGAGCTGTTTTTT. The encoded protein is CASKQGALTGELFF.

The V and J genes are TRBV11-2 and TRBJ2-2; TRBD2 aligns across 13 bases. The junction had 8 bases not matched to a gene; V was cut back by 4 bases and J by 3 bases. The CDR3 has 18 residues. Germline CDR1 and CDR2: SGHAT and FQNNGV. In nucleotides, the CDR3 is TGTGCCAGCAGCTCCGGACTAGCGGGAGTTGGGTACACCGGGGAGCTGTTTTTT. The encoded protein is CASSSGLAGVGYTGELFF.

The chain recombines TRBV27 with TRBJ2-7, with 9 bases fitting TRBD2. Trimming at V came to 4 bases and at J to 2 bases, leaving 9 bases not matched to a gene. This CDR3 contains 16 residues. Germline V gene sequence: CDR1 MNHEY, CDR2 SMNVEV (reference sequence). CDR3 sequence: CASSYDAGLAAYEQYF. DNA for the CDR3: TGTGCCAGCAGTTACGATGCGGGACTAGCTGCCTACGAGCAGTACTTC.

The gene calls are TRBV9 and TRBJ2-7, with 9 bases identical to TRBD1. Unmatched junction bases numbered 4, after V lost 4 bases and J lost 5 bases. This CDR3 comprises 13 residues. The germline V gene encodes CDR1 SGDLS and CDR2 YYNGEE. CDR3 bases: TGTGCCAGCAGCCCGTGGACAGGGGACGAGCAGTACTTC. It encodes CASSPWTGDEQYF.

The sample holds one count of this clone. The gene calls are TRBV7-3 and TRBJ2-2; 8 nucleotides line up with TRBD2. V lost 3 bases and J lost 3; bases outside the gene matches: 12. Germline loops: CDR1 SGHTA, CDR2 FQGTGA. The length of the CDR3 is 18 residues. The CDR3 reads CASSLVGTGGPDTGELFF. CDR3 bases: TGTGCCAGCAGCTTGGTTGGGACGGGAGGGCCGGACACCGGGGAGCTGTTTTTT.

The V and J genes are TRBV6-4 and TRBJ2-1, with 8 bases aligning to TRBD2. Trimming removed 5 bases from V and 7 bases from J; junction bases left unmatched: 7. Per germline, CDR1 MRHNA and CDR2 SNTAGT. The CDR3 is 14 amino acids. The CDR3: CASSISGSENEQFF. The CDR3 DNA follows: TGTGCCAGCAGTATCAGCGGGAGTGAGAATGAGCAGTTCTTC.

This clone occurred a few times. This chain uses TRBV9 with TRBJ2-5, with D maybe TRBD2 (6 bases). Trimming took 3 bases from V and 1 from J, leaving 13 bases between them. CDR1 is SGDLS and CDR2 is YYNGEE in the germline V gene. The CDR3 extends over 15 amino acids. In DNA form, the CDR3 reads TGTGCCAGCAGCGCCCGAGGGACTTCCCAAGAGACCCAGTACTTC. This translates into CASSARGTSQETQYF. Full variable domain (rest looked up from reference TRBV9 and TRBJ2-5): DSGVTQTPKHLITATGQRVTLRCSPRSGDLSVYWYQQSLDQGLQFLIQYYNGEERAKGNILERFSAQQFPDLHSELNLSSLELGDSALYFCASSARGTSQETQYFGPGTRLLVL.

The V call is TRBV27, the J call TRBJ2-7, with TRBD2 matching 11 bases. Trimming cost V 8 bases and J 4 bases; bases outside gene matches: 7. This CDR3 spans 14 amino acids. Looked up from germline, CDR1 is MNHEY and CDR2 is SMNVEV (reference sequence). The CDR3 bases are TGTGCCAGCGGGAGACTAGCGGGGTATTACGAGCAGTACTTC. As protein: CASGRLAGYYEQYF.

The rearrangement links TRBV7-9 to TRBJ2-2; 12 bases line up with TRBD1. Germline trimming cut 5 bases from V and 5 bases from J; bases unmatched to any gene: 12. Germline CDR1 reads SEHNR; CDR2 reads FQNEAQ (reference sequence). This CDR3 has 18 residues. CDR3 protein: CASSPPGTGGQETGELFF. The CDR3 bases are TGTGCCAGCAGCCCCCCGGGGACAGGGGGCCAAGAGACCGGGGAGCTGTTTTTT.

The chain combines TRBV4-1 with TRBJ1-2, with D unclear. The germline V and J ends were trimmed by 0 bases and 2 bases, with 4 bases remaining between them. The germline V gene encodes CDR1 MGHRA and CDR2 YSYEKL. The CDR3 spans 13 residues. The CDR3 reads CASSQDRNYGYTF. CDR3 coding DNA: TGCGCCAGCAGCCAAGACAGGAACTATGGCTACACCTTC.

The chain combines TRBV7-9 with TRBJ2-7; 9 bases fit TRBD1. V gave up 5 bases and J gave up 6 bases; unmatched junction bases: 11. Germline-derived CDR1 and CDR2 are SEHNR and FQNEAQ (reference sequence). The CDR3 consists of 15 residues. The CDR3: CASSPPGQGGLEQYF. In DNA form, the CDR3 reads TGTGCCAGCAGCCCCCCGGGACAGGGAGGCCTCGAGCAGTACTTC.

The chain has TRBV4-1 and TRBJ2-2, with 10 bases that match TRBD2. From germline, CDR1 is MGHRA and CDR2 YSYEKL. The trim removed 0 bases at V and 6 bases at J, leaving 4 bases unmatched. This CDR3 comprises 16 residues. In nucleotides, the CDR3 is TGCGCCAGCAGCCAAGATCTAGCGGGAGTGGCCGGGGAGCTGTTTTTT. As protein: CASSQDLAGVAGELFF.

The rearrangement links TRBV19 to TRBJ2-3; possibly TRBD2 for D (6 bases). The CDR3 length is 14 residues. Trimming took off 11 bases at V and 0 bases at J, with 15 bases between the two ends. The germline V gene has CDR1 LNHDA and CDR2 SQIVND (reference sequence). Written as DNA, the CDR3 is TGTGCCTCGGGTAGCGGAGATAGCACAGATACGCAGTATTTT. It is translated as CASGSGDSTDTQYF.

In this sample, this clone turned up once. The chain recombines TRBV5-6 with TRBJ1-2; TRBD1 aligns across 7 bases. This CDR3 comprises 13 residues. J lost 5 bases, V lost 6 bases, and 7 bases had no gene match. Germline CDR1 is SGHDT and CDR2 is YYEEEE. The CDR3 here is CASNPQGGYGYTF. DNA of the CDR3: TGTGCCAGCAACCCTCAGGGGGGATATGGCTACACCTTC.

The chain has TRBV7-9 and TRBJ1-1, with a weak D call TRBD1 (5 bases). Germline-derived CDR1 and CDR2 are SEHNR and FQNEAQ (reference sequence). V lost 4 bases and J 1 base, leaving 7 bases between the germline ends. This CDR3 contains 13 residues. The CDR3, as DNA: TGTGCCAGCAGCTGGGGCGGGAACACTGAAGCTTTCTTT. Amino acid sequence: CASSWGGNTEAFF.

The chain employs TRBV7-3 and TRBJ2-7; perhaps TRBD2 as D (6 bases). Germline CDR1 and CDR2: SGHTA and FQGTGA. This CDR3 is built from 15 residues. V was cut by 0 bases and J by 7 bases, with 16 bases left in between. The CDR3 region has the DNA TGTGCCAGCAGCTTAACTTTTGGTCGCGGAGGGGAGCAGTACTTC. Translated: CASSLTFGRGGEQYF.

CDR3: CASSRLAGASGETQYF. Here the CDR3 DNA reads TGTGCCAGCAGCCGACTAGCGGGAGCGTCGGGGGAGACCCAGTACTTC. This chain joins TRBV9 and TRBJ2-5; 12 bases match TRBD2. Germline CDR1 SGDLS, CDR2 YYNGEE. After removal of 4 bases from V and 5 bases from J, the junction contained 9 bases not matched to a gene. This CDR3 has 16 residues.

In its sample, this clone was seen once. V and J are TRBV7-9 and TRBJ2-1; 9 bases are shared with TRBD1. This CDR3 has 15 residues. Germline V gene sequence: CDR1 SEHNR, CDR2 FQNEAQ (reference sequence). Trimming cost V 7 bases and J 7 bases; bases outside gene matches: 11. CDR3: CASTTAGGQGNEQFF. Written as DNA, the CDR3 is TGTGCCAGCACCACGGCTGGGGGACAGGGAAATGAGCAGTTCTTC.

The chain recombines TRBV6-5 with TRBJ1-6, with unresolved D. V shed 4 bases and J shed 9 bases, with 7 bases lying between them. Germline values: CDR1 MNHEY, CDR2 SVGAGI. This CDR3 spans 12 amino acids. CDR3 in amino acids: CASSSGVSPLHF. The CDR3 DNA sequence: TGTGCCAGCAGTTCCGGGGTTTCACCCCTCCACTTT.

A few counts support this clone. The J gene is TRBJ1-1, the V gene TRBV7-2, with D uncertain. Trimming cost V 4 bases and J 1 base, with 7 bases left between them. The CDR3 is made up of 13 amino acids. Germline V CDR1 and CDR2: SGHTA, FQGNSA. CDR3 loop: CASSSTQNTEAFF. Written as DNA, the CDR3 is TGTGCCAGCAGCTCCACACAGAACACTGAAGCTTTCTTT.

This clone was seen once. V and J are TRBV9 and TRBJ2-1; D might be TRBD2 (5 bases). CDR1 is SGDLS, CDR2 YYNGEE, per germline. The length of the CDR3 is 14 residues. V lost 0 bases and J 5 bases, leaving 9 bases between the germline ends. CDR3 region: CASSVEDWNNEQFF. As DNA, the CDR3 is TGTGCCAGCAGCGTAGAGGACTGGAACAATGAGCAGTTCTTC.

The sample holds a few counts of this clone. V usage is TRBV6-5 and J usage is TRBJ1-6; tentative D call: TRBD1 (6 bases). Trimming took 0 bases from V and 14 from J, leaving 17 bases between them. The CDR3 extends over 15 amino acids. Germline V lookup: CDR1 MNHEY, CDR2 SVGAGI. The CDR3 nucleotides read TGTGCCAGCAGTTACTCGTTGACAGGAGTAGAAACCCTCCACTTT. It translates to CASSYSLTGVETLHF.

The count of this clone is one. The chain couples TRBV27 to TRBJ1-1; 7 bases map to TRBD1. CDR1 MNHEY and CDR2 SMNVEV come from the germline V gene (reference sequence). J gave up 3 bases and V 4 bases, and 8 bases lay outside the gene matches. The CDR3 is made up of 15 amino acids. The CDR3 nucleotides are TGTGCCAGCAGTTCTAGTCGACAGGGAGACACTGAAGCTTTCTTT. This translates into CASSSSRQGDTEAFF.

This clone was counted at least ten times. V gene TRBV6-4 combines with J gene TRBJ2-3; weak D call: TRBD2 (6 bases). The germline V gene has CDR1 MRHNA and CDR2 SNTAGT. This CDR3 has 15 residues. V was cut by 6 bases and J by 3 bases, with 16 bases left in between. In DNA, the CDR3 is TGTGCCAGCAGCAAAGGCGGGATTGAGACAGATACGCAGTATTTT. Translation: CASSKGGIETDTQYF.